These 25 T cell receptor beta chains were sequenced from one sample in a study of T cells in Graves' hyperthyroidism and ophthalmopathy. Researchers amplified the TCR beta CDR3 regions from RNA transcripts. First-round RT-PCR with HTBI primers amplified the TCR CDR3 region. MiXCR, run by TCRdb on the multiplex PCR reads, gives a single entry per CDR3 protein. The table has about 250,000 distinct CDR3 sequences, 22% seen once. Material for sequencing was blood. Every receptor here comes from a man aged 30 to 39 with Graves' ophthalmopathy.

The CDR3 region has the DNA TGTGCCAGCAGCTTAGCGTTGGGGCCCACTGAAGCTTTCTTT. This encodes CASSLALGPTEAFF. The chain joins TRBV7-9 to TRBJ1-1; D is perhaps TRBD1 (5 bases). CDR1 is SEHNR, CDR2 FQNEAQ, per germline (reference sequence). The CDR3 extends over 14 amino acids. V lost 0 bases and J 4 bases, leaving 9 bases between the germline ends. The complete variable domain, with remaining parts taken from reference TRBV7-9 and TRBJ1-1, reads DTGVSQNPRHKITKRGQNVTFRCDPISEHNRLYWYRQTLGQGPEFLTYFQNEAQLEKSRLLSDRFSAERPKGSFSTLEIQRTEQGDSAMYLCASSLALGPTEAFFGQGTRLTVV.

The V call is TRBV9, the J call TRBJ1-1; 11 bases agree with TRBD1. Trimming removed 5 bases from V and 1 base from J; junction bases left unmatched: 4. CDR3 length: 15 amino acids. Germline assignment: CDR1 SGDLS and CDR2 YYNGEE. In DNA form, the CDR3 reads TGTGCCAGCAGTGGACAGGGGGCCGAGAACACTGAAGCTTTCTTT. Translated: CASSGQGAENTEAFF.

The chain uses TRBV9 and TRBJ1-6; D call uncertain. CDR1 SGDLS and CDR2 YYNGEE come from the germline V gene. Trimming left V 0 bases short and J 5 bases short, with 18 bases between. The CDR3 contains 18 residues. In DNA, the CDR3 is TGTGCCAGCAGCGTAGATGGCCAGGACCGCCCCAATAATTCACCCCTCCACTTT. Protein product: CASSVDGQDRPNNSPLHF. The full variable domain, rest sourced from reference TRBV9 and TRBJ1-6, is DSGVTQTPKHLITATGQRVTLRCSPRSGDLSVYWYQQSLDQGLQFLIQYYNGEERAKGNILERFSAQQFPDLHSELNLSSLELGDSALYFCASSVDGQDRPNNSPLHFGNGTRLTVT.

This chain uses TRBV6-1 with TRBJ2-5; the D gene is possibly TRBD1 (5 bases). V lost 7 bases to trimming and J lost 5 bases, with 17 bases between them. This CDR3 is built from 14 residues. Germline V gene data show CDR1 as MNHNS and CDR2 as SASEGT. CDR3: CASIEPWGRETQYF. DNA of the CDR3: TGTGCCAGCATCGAACCTTGGGGCCGCGAGACCCAGTACTTC.

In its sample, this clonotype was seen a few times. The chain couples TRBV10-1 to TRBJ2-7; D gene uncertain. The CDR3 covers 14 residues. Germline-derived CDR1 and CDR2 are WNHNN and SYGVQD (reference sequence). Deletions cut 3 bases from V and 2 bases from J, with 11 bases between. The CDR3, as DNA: TGCGCCAGCAGTGAAGCCGGGTCCCCCTACGAGCAGTACTTC. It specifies CASSEAGSPYEQYF.

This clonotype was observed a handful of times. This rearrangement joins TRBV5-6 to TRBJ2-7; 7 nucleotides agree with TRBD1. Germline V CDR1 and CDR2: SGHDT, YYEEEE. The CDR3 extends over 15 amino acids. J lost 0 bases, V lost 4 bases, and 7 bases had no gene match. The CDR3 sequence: CASSLGQVSSYEQYF. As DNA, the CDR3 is TGTGCCAGCAGCCTCGGACAGGTGAGCTCCTACGAGCAGTACTTC.

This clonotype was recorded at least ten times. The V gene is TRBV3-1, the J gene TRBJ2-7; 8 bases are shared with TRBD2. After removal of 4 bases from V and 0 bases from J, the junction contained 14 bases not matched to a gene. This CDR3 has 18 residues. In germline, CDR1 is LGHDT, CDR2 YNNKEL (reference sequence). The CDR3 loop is CASSLRTSRRGSSYEQYF. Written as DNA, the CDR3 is TGTGCCAGCAGCCTACGGACTAGCCGGAGAGGATCCTCCTACGAGCAGTACTTC.

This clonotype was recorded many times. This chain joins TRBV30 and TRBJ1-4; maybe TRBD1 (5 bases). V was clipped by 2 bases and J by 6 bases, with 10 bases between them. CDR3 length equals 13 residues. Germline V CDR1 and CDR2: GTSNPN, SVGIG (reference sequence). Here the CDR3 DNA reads TGTGCCTGGAGTACAGGTTCTCATGAAAAACTGTTTTTT. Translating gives CAWSTGSHEKLFF.

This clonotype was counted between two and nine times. The CDR3 DNA sequence: TGTGCCAGCAGTGCGACAGGGGGGTCCTACGAGCAGTACTTC. This encodes CASSATGGSYEQYF. V and J are TRBV12-3 or TRBV12-4 and TRBJ2-7; TRBD1 agrees at 9 bases. There are 14 residues in the CDR3. Losses at the gene ends were 5 bases for V and 1 base for J; bases not matched to a gene: 3.

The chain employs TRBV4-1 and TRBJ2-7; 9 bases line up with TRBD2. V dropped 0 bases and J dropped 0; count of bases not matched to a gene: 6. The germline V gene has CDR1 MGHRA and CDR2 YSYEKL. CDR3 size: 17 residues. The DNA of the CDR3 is TGCGCCAGCAGCCAAGATCCCGAACTAGCGGGCTCCTACGAGCAGTACTTC. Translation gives CASSQDPELAGSYEQYF.

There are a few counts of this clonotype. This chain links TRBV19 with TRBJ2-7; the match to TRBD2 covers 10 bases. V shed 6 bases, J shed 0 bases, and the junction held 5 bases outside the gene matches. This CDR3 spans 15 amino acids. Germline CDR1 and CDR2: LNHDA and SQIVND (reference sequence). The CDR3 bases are TGTGCCAGTAGATACTCTAGCGGGAGCTCCTACGAGCAGTACTTC. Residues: CASRYSSGSSYEQYF. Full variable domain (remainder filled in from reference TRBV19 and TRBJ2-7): DGGITQSPKYLFRKEGQNVTLSCEQNLNHDAMYWYRQDPGQGLRLIYYSQIVNDFQKGDIAEGYSVSREKKESFPLTVTSAQKNPTAFYLCASRYSSGSSYEQYFGPGTRLTVT.

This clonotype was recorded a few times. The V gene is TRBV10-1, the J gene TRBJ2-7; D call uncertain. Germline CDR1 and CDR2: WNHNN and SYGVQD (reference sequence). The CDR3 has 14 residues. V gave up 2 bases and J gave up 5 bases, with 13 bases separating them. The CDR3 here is CASSEELTSHEQYF. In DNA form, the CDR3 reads TGCGCCAGCAGTGAGGAATTGACATCCCACGAGCAGTACTTC.

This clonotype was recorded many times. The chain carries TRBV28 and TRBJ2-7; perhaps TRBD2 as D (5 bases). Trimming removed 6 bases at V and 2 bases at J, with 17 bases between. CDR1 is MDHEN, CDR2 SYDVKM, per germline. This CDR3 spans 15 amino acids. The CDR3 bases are TGTGCCAGCAGCCACGAGGGTAGCCTAACCTACGAGCAGTACTTC. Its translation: CASSHEGSLTYEQYF.

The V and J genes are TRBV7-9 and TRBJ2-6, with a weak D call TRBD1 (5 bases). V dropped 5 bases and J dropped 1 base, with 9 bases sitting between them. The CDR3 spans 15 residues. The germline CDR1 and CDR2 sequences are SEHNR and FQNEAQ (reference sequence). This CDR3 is CASSDWTSGANVLTF. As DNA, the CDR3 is TGTGCCAGCAGCGATTGGACATCTGGGGCCAACGTCCTGACTTTC.

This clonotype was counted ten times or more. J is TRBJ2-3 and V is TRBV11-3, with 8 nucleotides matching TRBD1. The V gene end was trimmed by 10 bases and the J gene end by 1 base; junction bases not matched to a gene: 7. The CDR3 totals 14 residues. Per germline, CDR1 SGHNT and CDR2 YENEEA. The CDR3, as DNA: TGTGCCACCCACCCAGGGGGCCGCACAGATACGCAGTATTTT. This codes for CATHPGGRTDTQYF.

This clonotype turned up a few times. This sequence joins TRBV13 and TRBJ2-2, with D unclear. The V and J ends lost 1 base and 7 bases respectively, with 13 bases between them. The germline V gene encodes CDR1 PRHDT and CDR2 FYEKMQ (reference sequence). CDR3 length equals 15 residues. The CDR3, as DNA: TGTGCCAGCAGCTTAGCTGTGGGTCGGATCGGGGAGCTGTTTTTT. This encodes CASSLAVGRIGELFF.

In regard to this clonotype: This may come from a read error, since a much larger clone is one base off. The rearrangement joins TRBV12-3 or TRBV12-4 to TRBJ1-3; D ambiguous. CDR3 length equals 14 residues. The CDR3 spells CASSLAYSGNTTYF. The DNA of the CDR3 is TGTGCCAGCAGTTTAGCATATTCTGGAAACACCACATATTTT.

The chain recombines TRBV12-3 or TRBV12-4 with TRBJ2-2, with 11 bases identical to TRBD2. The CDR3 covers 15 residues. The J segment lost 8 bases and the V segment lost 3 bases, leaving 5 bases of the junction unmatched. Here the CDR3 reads CASSFGLAGPGELFF. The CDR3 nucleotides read TGTGCCAGCAGTTTCGGACTAGCGGGTCCTGGGGAGCTGTTTTTT.

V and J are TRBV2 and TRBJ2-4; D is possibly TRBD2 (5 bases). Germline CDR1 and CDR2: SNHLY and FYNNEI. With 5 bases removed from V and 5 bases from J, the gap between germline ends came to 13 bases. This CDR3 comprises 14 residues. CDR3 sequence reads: CASSQKGLENIQYF. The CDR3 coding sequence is TGTGCCAGCAGTCAAAAAGGACTGGAAAACATTCAGTACTTC.

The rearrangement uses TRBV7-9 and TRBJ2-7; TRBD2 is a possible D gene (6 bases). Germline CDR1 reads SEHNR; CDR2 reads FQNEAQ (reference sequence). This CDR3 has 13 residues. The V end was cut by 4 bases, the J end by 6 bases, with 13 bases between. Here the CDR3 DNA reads TGTGCCAGCAGCTCACAGTTGGGGGGCGAGCAGTACTTC. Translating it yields CASSSQLGGEQYF.

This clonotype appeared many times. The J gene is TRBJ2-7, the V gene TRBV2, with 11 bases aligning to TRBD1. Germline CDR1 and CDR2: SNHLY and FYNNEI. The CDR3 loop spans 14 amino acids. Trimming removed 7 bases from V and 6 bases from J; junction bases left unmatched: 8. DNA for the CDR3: TGTGCCAGCACCCACGGACAGGGGGCTTTCGAGCAGTACTTC. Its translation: CASTHGQGAFEQYF.

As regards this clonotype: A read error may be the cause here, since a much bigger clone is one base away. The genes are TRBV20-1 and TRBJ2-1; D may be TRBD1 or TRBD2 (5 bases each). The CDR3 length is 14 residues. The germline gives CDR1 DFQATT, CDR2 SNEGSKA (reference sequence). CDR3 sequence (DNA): TGCAGTGCGACAGCGGTTAGCTCCTACAGTGAGCAGTTCTTC. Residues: CSATAVSSYSEQFF.

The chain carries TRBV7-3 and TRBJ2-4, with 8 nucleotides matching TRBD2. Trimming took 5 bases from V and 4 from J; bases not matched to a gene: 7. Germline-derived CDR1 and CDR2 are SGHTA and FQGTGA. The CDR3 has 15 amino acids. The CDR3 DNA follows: TGTGCCAGCAGCCCCGGGGGGGCCACTAAAAACATTCAGTACTTC. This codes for CASSPGGATKNIQYF.

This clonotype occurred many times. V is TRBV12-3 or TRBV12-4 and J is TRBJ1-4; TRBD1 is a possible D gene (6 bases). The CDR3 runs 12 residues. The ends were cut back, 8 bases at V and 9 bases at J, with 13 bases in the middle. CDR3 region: CASRPDRQKLFF. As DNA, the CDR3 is TGTGCCAGCCGACCCGACAGGCAAAAACTGTTTTTT.

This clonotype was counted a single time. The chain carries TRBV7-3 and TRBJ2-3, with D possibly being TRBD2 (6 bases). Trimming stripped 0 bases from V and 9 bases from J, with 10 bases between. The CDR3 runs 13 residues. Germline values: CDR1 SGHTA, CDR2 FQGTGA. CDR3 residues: CASSLTGRGTQYF. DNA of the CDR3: TGTGCCAGCAGCTTAACCGGGAGAGGAACGCAGTATTTT.